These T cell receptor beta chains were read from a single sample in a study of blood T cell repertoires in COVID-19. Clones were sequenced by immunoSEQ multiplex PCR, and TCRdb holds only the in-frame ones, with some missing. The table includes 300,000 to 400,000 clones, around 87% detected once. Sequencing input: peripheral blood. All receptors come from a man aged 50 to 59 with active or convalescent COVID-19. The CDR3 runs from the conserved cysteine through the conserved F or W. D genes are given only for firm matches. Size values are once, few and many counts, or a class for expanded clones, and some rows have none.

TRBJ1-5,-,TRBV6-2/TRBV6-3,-,CASSYQLLRQRNQPQHF,TGTGCCAGCAGTTACCAGTTACTTCGACAGAGGAATCAGCCCCAGCATTTT
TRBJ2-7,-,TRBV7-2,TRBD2,CASSLEATSGGGYEQYF,TGTGCCAGCAGCTTAGAGGCAACTAGCGGGGGGGGCTACGAGCAGTACTTC
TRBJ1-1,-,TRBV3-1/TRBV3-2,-,CASSQFSGTEAFF,TGTGCCAGCAGCCAATTTAGCGGCACTGAAGCTTTCTTT
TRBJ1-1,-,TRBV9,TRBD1,CASRRGGQGDTEAFF,TGTGCCAGCAGGAGGGGTGGACAGGGGGACACTGAAGCTTTCTTT
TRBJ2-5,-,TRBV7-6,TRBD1,CASSLAGQGAGETQYF,TGTGCCAGCAGCTTAGCGGGACAGGGGGCGGGAGAGACCCAGTACTTC
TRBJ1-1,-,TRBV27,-,CASSLRQGGTEAFF,TGTGCCAGCAGTTTGAGGCAGGGTGGGACTGAAGCTTTCTTT
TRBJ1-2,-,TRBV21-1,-,CASSIKSSRDRQKGFYGYTF,TGTGCCAGCAGCATAAAGTCTAGCCGGGACAGGCAAAAGGGCTTTTATGGCTACACCTTC
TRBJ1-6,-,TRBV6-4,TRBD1,CASSRETGANSPLHF,TGTGCCAGCAGTCGTGAGACAGGGGCTAATTCACCCCTCCACTTT
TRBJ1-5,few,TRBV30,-,CAWSHRDNQPQHF,TGTGCCTGGAGTCACAGGGACAATCAGCCCCAGCATTTT
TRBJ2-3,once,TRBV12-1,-,CASSSTGVRTDTQYF,TGTGCCAGCAGCTCTACAGGAGTCCGCACAGATACGCAGTATTTT
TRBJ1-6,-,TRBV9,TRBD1,CASSVGETGVGSPLHF,TGTGCCAGCAGCGTAGGAGAAACAGGGGTGGGTTCACCCCTCCACTTT
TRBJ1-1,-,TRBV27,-,CASTRRGSPRPTEAFF,TGTGCCAGCACCCGAAGGGGAAGTCCAAGACCCACTGAAGCTTTCTTT
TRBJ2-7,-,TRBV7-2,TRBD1,CASSPPGTDEQYF,TGTGCCAGCAGCCCACCCGGGACAGATGAGCAGTACTTC
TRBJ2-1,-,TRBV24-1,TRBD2,CATSDSGRGYNEQFF,TGTGCCACCAGTGACAGCGGGAGGGGGTACAATGAGCAGTTCTTC
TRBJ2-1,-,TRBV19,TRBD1,CASSSQGVIPLEQFF,TGTGCCAGTAGCTCCCAGGGGGTTATACCGTTGGAGCAGTTCTTC
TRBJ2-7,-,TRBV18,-,CASSQQLEQYF,TGTGCCAGCTCACAACAGCTCGAGCAGTACTTC
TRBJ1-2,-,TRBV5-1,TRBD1,CASSLGQVKDGYTF,TGCGCCAGCAGCTTAGGACAGGTTAAGGATGGCTACACCTTC
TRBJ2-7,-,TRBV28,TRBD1,CASSLPQGVNEQYF,TGTGCCAGCAGTTTACCTCAGGGGGTGAACGAGCAGTACTTC
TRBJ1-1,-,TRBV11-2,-,CASSLVARAAAFF,TGTGCCAGCAGCTTAGTAGCTCGAGCGGCGGCTTTCTTT
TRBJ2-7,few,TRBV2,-,CASRPGLIAYEQYF,TGTGCCAGCCGTCCGGGACTTATAGCCTACGAGCAGTACTTC
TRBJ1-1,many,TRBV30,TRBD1,CAWSATRNRGNTEAFF,TGTGCCTGGAGTGCAACGAGGAACAGGGGGAACACTGAAGCTTTCTTT
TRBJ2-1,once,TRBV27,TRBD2,CASSLLRLAGGPVDEQFF,TGTGCCAGCAGTTTGCTACGGCTAGCGGGAGGGCCTGTCGATGAGCAGTTCTTC
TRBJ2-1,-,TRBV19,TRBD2,CASSISGGPGNEQFF,TGTGCCAGTAGTATTTCGGGGGGGCCGGGAAATGAGCAGTTCTTC
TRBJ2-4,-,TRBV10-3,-,CAISEAPNGAKNIQYF,TGTGCCATCAGTGAGGCCCCAAACGGGGCCAAAAACATTCAGTACTTC
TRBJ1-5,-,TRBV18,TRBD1,CASSLGGRSNQPQHF,TGTGCCAGCTCCCTAGGGGGCCGTAGCAATCAGCCCCAGCATTTT
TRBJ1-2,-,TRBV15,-,CATSRGGGLTSMGYTF,TGTGCCACCAGCAGAGGGGGGGGGCTCACTTCTATGGGCTACACCTTC
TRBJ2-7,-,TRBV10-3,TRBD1,CAIGGQGNYEQYF,TGTGCCATCGGGGGACAGGGAAACTACGAGCAGTACTTC
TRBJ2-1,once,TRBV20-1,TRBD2,CSARAQRGSIF,TGCAGTGCTAGAGCGCAGCGGGGGTCGATCTTC
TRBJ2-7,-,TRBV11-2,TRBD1,CASSPGGGSYEQYF,TGTGCCAGCAGCCCAGGGGGCGGGTCTTACGAGCAGTACTTC
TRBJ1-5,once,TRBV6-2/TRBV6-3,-,CASSSVGKTGRGAYSNQPQHF,TGTGCCAGCAGTTCAGTGGGTAAAACAGGGAGGGGAGCTTATAGCAATCAGCCCCAGCATTTT
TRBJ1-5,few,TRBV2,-,CASSDRGGNQPQHF,TGTGCCAGCAGTGATCGCGGGGGCAATCAGCCCCAGCATTTT
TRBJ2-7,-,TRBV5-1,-,CASSETVARGDEQYF,TGCGCCAGCAGCGAAACCGTGGCCAGGGGAGACGAGCAGTACTTC
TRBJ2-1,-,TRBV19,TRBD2,CASRTKAGGPYNEQFF,TGTGCCAGTAGGACAAAAGCGGGGGGCCCCTACAATGAGCAGTTCTTC
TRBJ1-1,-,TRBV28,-,CASRAGVPNTEAFF,TGTGCCAGCAGAGCAGGGGTCCCGAACACTGAAGCTTTCTTT
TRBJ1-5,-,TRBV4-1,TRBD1,CASSQHNRDRVQPQHF,TGCGCCAGCAGCCAACACAACCGGGACAGGGTACAGCCCCAGCATTTT
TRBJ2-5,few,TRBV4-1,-,CASSIRAGQQETQYF,TGCGCCAGCAGCATCCGGGCGGGGCAGCAAGAGACCCAGTACTTC
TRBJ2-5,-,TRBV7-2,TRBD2,CASSLGTSGETQYF,TGTGCCAGCAGCTTAGGGACTAGCGGGGAGACCCAGTACTTC
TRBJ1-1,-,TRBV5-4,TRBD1,CASSPGGGGASTEAFF,TGTGCCAGCAGCCCTGGAGGAGGGGGCGCGAGCACTGAAGCTTTCTTT
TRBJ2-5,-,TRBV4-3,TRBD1,CASSPGGTVETQYF,TGCGCCAGCAGCCCAGGGGGTACGGTAGAGACCCAGTACTTC
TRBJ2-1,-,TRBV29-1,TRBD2,CSVEDGKGGGYNEQFF,TGCAGCGTTGAAGACGGGAAGGGCGGGGGGTACAATGAGCAGTTCTTC
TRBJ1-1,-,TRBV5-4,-,CASSLGAGTLNTEAFF,TGTGCCAGCAGCTTGGGTGCAGGAACTCTTAACACTGAAGCTTTCTTT
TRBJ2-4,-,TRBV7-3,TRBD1,CASSPGTGGAKNIQYF,TGTGCCAGCAGCCCTGGGACAGGGGGAGCCAAAAACATTCAGTACTTC
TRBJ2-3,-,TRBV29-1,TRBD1,CSVAFGTVDTQYF,TGCAGCGTTGCCTTCGGGACAGTTGATACGCAGTATTTT
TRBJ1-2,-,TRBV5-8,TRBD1,CASSYSGTGLGGYTF,TGTGCCAGCAGCTATTCCGGGACAGGGTTGGGTGGCTACACCTTC
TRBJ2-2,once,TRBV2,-,CASSGTPAGGGRTGELFF,TGTGCCAGCAGTGGAACCCCGGCTGGGGGGGGGCGTACCGGGGAGCTGTTTTTT
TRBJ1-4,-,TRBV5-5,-,CASSLWLNEKLFF,TGTGCCAGCAGCTTGTGGCTTAATGAAAAACTGTTTTTT
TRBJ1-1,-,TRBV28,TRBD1,CASSFEGAAGTEAFF,TGTGCCAGCAGTTTTGAGGGGGCGGCGGGTACTGAAGCTTTCTTT